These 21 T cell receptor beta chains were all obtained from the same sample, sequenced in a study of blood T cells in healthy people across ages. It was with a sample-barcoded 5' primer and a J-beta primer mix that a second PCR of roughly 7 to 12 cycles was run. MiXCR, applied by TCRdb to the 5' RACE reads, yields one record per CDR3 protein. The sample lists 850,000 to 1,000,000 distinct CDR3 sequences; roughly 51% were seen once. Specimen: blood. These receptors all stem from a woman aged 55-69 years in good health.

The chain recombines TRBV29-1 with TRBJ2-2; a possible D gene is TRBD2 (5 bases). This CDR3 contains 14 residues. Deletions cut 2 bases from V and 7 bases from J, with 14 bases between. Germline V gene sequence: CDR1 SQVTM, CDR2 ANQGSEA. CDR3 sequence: CSVEMARGLGELFF. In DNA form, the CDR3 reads TGCAGCGTTGAAATGGCTAGAGGACTCGGGGAGCTGTTTTTT.

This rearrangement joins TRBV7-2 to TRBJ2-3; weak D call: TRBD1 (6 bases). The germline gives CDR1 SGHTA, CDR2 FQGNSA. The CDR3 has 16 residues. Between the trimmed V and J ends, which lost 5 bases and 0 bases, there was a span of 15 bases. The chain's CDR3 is CASSPRRQGSTDTQYF. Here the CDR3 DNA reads TGTGCCAGCAGCCCCCGGCGGCAGGGGAGCACAGATACGCAGTATTTT.

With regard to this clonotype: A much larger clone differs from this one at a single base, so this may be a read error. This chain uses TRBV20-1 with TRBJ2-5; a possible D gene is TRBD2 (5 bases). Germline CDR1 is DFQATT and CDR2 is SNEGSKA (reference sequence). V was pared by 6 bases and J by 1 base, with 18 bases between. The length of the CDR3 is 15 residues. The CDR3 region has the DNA TGCAGTGCAGACCAAACGACTAACGGCCAAGAGACCCAGTACTTC. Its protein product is CSADQTTNGQETQYF.

Written as DNA, the CDR3 is TGTGCCAGCAGTTTAAGACAGGGGTCCACAGATACGCAGTATTTT. As protein: CASSLRQGSTDTQYF. The V call is TRBV6-6, the J call TRBJ2-3; 8 bases line up with TRBD1. The germline CDR1 and CDR2 sequences are MNHNY and SVGAGI (reference sequence). V shed 4 bases, J shed 2 bases, and the junction held 5 bases outside the gene matches. The CDR3 has 15 residues.

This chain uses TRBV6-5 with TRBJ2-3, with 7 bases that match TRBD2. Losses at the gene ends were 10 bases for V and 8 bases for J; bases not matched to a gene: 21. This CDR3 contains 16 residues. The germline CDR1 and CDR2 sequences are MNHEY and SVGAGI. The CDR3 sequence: CANSSPTASGEVTQYF. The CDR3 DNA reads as TGTGCCAACAGCTCCCCTACCGCTAGCGGAGAGGTTACGCAGTATTTT.

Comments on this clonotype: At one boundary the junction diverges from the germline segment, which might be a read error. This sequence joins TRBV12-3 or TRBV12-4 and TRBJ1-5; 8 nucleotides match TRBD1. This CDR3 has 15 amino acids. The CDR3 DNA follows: TGTGCCAGCAGGTACCTAGGACAGGGTAATCAGCCCCCGCATTTT. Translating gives CASRYLGQGNQPPHF.

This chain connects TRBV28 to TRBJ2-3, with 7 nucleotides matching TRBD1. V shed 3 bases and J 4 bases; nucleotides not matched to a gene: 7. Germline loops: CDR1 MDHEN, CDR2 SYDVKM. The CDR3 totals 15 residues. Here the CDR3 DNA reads TGTGCCAGCAGTTTGGCGGCAGGGGGATCAGATACGCAGTATTTT. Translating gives CASSLAAGGSDTQYF.

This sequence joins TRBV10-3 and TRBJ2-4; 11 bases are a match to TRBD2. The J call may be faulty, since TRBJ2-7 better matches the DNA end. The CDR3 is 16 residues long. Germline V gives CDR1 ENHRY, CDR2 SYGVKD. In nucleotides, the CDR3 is TGTGCCATCAGTGAGTCAGGAGTAGCGGGAGGGTACGAGCAGTACTTC. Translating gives CAISESGVAGGYEQYF.

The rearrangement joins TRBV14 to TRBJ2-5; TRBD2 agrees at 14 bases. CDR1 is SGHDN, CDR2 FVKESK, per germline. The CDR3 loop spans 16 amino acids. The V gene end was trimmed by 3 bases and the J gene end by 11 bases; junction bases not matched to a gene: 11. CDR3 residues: CASSQPGLAGVNEQYF. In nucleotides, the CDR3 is TGTGCCAGCAGCCAGCCGGGACTAGCGGGAGTAAATGAGCAGTACTTC.

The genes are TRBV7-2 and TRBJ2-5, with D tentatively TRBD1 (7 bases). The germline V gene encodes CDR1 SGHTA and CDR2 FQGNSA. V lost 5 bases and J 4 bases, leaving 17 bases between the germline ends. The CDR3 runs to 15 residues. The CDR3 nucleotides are TGTGCCAGCAGCCAGGGGGGCGGCTTCCGAGAGACCCAGTACTTC. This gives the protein CASSQGGGFRETQYF.

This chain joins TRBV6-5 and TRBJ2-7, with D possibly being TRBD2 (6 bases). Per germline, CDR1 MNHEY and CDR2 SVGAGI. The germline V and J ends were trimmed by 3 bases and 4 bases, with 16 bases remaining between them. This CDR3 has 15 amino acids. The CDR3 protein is CASSYLGGLLYEQYF. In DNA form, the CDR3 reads TGTGCCAGCAGTTATCTGGGCGGACTACTTTACGAGCAGTACTTC.

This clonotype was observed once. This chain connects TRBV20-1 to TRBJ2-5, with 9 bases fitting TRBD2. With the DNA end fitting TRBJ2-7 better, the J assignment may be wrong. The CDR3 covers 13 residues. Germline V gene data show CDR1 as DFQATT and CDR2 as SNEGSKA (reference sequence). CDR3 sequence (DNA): TGCAGTGCCCACTGGACTAGCGCGTACGAGCAGTACTTC. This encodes CSAHWTSAYEQYF.

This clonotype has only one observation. The CDR3 reads CASSQRVLDRFNQPQHF. CDR3 nucleotide sequence: TGTGCCAGCTCACAAAGGGTATTGGACAGATTCAATCAGCCCCAGCATTTT. This chain connects TRBV18 to TRBJ1-5, with D perhaps matching TRBD1 (6 bases). CDR3 length: 17 residues. V lost 4 bases to trimming and J lost 3 bases, with 19 bases between them. Per the germline V gene, CDR1 is KGHSH and CDR2 is LQKENI.

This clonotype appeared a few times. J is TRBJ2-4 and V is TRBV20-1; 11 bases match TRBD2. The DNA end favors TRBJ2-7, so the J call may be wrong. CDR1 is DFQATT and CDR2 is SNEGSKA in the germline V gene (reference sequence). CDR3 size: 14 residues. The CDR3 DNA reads TGCAGTGCTAGAGCTAGCGGGAGGCTTTCCGAGCAGTACTTC. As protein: CSARASGRLSEQYF.

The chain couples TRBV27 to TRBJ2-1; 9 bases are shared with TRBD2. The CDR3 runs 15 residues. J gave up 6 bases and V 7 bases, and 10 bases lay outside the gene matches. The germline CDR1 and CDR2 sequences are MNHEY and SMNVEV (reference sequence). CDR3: CASIAGTSPSNEQFF. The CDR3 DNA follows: TGTGCCAGCATTGCCGGGACTAGCCCTAGCAATGAGCAGTTCTTC.

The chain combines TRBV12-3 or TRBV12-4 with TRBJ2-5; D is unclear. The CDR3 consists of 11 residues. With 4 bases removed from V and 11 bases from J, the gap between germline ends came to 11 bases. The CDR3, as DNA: TGTGCCAGCAGTTCGAATGCGGAGCAGTACTTC. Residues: CASSSNAEQYF.

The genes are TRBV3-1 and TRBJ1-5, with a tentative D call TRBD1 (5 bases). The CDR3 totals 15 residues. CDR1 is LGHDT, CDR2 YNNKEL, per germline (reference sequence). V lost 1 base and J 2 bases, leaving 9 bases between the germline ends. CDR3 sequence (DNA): TGTGCCAGCAGCCAAGGCCGGGGGGGCAATCAGCCCCAGCATTTT. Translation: CASSQGRGGNQPQHF.

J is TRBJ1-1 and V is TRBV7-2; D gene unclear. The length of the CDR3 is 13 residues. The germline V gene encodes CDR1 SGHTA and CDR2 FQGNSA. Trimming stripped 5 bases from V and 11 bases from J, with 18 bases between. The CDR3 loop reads CASSPYGRDGAFF. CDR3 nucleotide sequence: TGTGCCAGCAGCCCTTACGGGAGGGATGGGGCTTTCTTT.

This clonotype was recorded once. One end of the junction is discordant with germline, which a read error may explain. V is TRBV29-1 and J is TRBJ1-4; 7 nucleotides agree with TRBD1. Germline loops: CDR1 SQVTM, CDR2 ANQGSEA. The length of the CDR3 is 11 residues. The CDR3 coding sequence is TGTACGGGACAGACTAGTGAAAAACTGTTTTTT. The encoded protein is CTGQTSEKLFF.

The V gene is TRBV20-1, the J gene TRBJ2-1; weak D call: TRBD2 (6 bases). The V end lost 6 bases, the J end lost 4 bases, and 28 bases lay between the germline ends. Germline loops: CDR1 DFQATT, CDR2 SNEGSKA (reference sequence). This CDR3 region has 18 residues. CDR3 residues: CSARKGGRPDRNYNEQFF. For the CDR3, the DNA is TGCAGTGCCCGTAAAGGAGGGAGGCCCGACAGAAATTACAATGAGCAGTTCTTC.

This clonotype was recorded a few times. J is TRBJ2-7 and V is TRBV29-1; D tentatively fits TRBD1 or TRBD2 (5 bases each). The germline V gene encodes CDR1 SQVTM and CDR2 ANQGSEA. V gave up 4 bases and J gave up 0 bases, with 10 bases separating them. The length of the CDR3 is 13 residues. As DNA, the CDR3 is TGCAGCGTTGGGGGGTATAGCTCCTACGAGCAGTACTTC. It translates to CSVGGYSSYEQYF.